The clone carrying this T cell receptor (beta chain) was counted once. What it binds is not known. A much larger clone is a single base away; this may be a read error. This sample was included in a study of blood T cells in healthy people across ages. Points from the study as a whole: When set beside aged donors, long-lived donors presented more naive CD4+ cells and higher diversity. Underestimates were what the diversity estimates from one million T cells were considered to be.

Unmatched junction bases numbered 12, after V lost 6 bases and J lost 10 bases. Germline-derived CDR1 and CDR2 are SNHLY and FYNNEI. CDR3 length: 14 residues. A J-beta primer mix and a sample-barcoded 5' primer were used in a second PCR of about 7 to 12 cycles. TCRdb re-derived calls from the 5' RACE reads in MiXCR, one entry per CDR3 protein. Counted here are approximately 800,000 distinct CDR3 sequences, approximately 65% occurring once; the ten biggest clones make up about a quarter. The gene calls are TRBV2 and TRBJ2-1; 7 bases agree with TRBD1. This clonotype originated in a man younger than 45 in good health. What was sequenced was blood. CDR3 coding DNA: TGTGCCAGCAGACCGACGGGACAGTCCTACGAGCAGTTCTTC. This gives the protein CASRPTGQSYEQFF.